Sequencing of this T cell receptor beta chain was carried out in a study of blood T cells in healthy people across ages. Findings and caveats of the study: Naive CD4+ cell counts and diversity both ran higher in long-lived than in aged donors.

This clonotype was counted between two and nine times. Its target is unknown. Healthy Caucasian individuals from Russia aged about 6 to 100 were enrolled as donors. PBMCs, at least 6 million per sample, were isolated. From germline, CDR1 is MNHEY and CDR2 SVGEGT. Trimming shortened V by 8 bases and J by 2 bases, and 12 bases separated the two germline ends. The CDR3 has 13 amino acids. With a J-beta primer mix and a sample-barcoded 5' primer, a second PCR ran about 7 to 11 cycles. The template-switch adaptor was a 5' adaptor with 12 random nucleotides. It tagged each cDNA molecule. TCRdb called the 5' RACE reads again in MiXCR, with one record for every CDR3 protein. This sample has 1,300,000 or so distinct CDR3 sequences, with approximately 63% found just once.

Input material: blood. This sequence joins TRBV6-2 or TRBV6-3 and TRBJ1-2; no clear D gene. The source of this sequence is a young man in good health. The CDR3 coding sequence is TGTGCCAGCGGGAGAGAACAGAACTATGGCTACACCTTC. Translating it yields CASGREQNYGYTF.